The sequence of this TCR beta chain was determined in a study of OX40 agonist ivuxolimab in advanced cancers. Study conclusions and caveats: No determination was made of the antigen specificity of the expanded peripheral T cells.

As regards this clone: Antigen specificity is unknown.

Between the trimmed V and J ends, which lost 1 base and 0 bases, there was a span of 7 bases. The CDR3 totals 15 residues. The germline V gene has CDR1 WSHSY and CDR2 SAAADI. Here immunoSEQ multiplex PCR was the method, and the copy in TCRdb shows in-frame clones only, minus some. The table records about 75,000 clones, approximately 81% of them present only once. The sequenced sample was CD4+ or CD8+ T cells sorted from blood, obtained in a trial of the OX40 agonist ivuxolimab. This chain connects TRBV10-2 to TRBJ1-3, with D unresolved. The TCR comes from an adult with an advanced solid tumor such as melanoma, head and neck, liver or kidney cancer. The CDR3 DNA reads as TGCGCCAGCAGTGAGTTAGGTGACTCTGGAAACACCATATATTTT. This gives the protein CASSELGDSGNTIYF.